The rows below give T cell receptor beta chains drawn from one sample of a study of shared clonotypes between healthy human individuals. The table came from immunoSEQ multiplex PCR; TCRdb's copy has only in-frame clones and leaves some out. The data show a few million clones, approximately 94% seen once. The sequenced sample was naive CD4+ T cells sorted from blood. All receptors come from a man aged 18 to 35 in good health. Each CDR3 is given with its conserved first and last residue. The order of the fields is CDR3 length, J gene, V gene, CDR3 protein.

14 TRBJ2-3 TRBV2 CASRQGQGPDTQYF
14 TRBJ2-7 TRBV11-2 CASSSGRSISEQYF
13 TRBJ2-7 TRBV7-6 CARTGQGSYEQYF
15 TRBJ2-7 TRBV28 CASSLLAGVAYEQYF
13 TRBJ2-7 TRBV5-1 CASSRDLIDEQYF
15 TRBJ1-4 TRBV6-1 CASFWTGATNEKLFF
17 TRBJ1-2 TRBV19 CASSSTGTGVDSYGYTF
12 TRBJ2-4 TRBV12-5 CASAGEGNIQYF
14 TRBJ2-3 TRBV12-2 CASRRGQITDTQYF
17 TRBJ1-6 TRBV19 CASSIRAVDSYNSPLHF
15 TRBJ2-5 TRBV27 CASSPWEGARETQYF
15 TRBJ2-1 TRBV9 CASSVVAGGYNEQFF
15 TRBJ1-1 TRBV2 CASRRQGNMNTEAFF
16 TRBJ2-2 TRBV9 CASNVNGQGGTGELFF
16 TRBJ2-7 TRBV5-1 CASSLDRTAESYEQYF
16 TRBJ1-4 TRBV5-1 CASSLGTGGFEEKLFF
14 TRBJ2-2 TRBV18 CASSPPEKGPPLFF
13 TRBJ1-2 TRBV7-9 CASSSGQGASYTF
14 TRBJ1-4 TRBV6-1 CASSVDRVYEKLFF
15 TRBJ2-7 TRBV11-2 CASSLSATISYEQYF
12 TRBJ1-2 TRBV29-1 CSVTGGEYGYTF
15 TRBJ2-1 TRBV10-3 CAISDGLAGDNEQFF
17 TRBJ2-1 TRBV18 CASSPQRVASSYNEQFF
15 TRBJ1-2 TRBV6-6 CASSYFQTGDYGYTF
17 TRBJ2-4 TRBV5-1 CASSLAVGMGAKNIQYF
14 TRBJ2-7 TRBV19 CASSIGGGEGEQYF
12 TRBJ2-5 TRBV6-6 CASRFMRETQYF
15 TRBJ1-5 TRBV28 CASWYVGAGNQPQHF
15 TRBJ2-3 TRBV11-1 CASSQAGGYTDTQYF
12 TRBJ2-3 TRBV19 CASSWTADTQYF
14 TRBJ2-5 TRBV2 CASTLQGGQETQYF
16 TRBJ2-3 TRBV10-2 CASSDPRGGRSDTQYF
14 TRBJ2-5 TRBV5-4 CASSPPNREETQYF
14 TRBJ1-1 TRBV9 CASSVGIGDSEAFF
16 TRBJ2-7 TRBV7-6 CASSKGLAGASAEQYF
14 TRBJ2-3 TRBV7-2 CASSRRLPGDTQYF
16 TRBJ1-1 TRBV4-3 CASSQDLNREFTEAFF
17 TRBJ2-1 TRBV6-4 CASSAELAGGPSNEQFF